This passage covers 24 T cell receptor beta chains from one sample sequenced in a study of radiation and T cells in renal cell carcinoma. Noted time point: baseline pretreatment blood. The treatment: 15 Gy SBRT to primary tumor, nephrectomy 4 weeks later. The method was immunoSEQ multiplex PCR; TCRdb's version includes in-frame clones alone and lacks a portion of them. The sample shows tens of thousands of clones, 82% of them seen only once. The sequencing here drew on blood, taken from a patient whose treatment included radiotherapy and nephrectomy. The receptors here all came from a man in his sixties with renal cell carcinoma.

The V call is TRBV19, the J call TRBJ1-4, with D perhaps TRBD1 (5 bases). This CDR3 has 15 residues. Trimming stripped 7 bases from V and 7 bases from J, with 19 bases between. Germline CDR1 is LNHDA and CDR2 is SQIVND (reference sequence). CDR3 DNA sequence: TGTGCCAGTACCCTACAGGCCAGGGAGGGTGAAAAACTGTTTTTT. It specifies CASTLQAREGEKLFF.

The CDR3 nucleotides are TGTGCCAGCAGGGTTCAACCGGGCACCTCAGTGCGGGGCTACACCTTC. This codes for CASRVQPGTSVRGYTF. This chain joins TRBV2 and TRBJ1-2; D gene unclear. The CDR3 sequence is 16 residues long. Germline V gene lookup returns CDR1 SNHLY and CDR2 FYNNEI. V was shortened by 6 bases and J by 8 bases, with 25 bases between the two germline ends.

V and J are TRBV7-9 and TRBJ2-3; 9 bases line up with TRBD1. With 7 bases clipped from V and 7 bases from J, the junction kept 15 bases outside the gene matches. Germline loops: CDR1 SEHNR, CDR2 FQNEAQ (reference sequence). This CDR3 has 16 amino acids. CDR3 amino acids: CASNPPGQGATNTQYF. Written as DNA, the CDR3 is TGTGCCAGCAACCCCCCGGGACAGGGCGCAACTAATACGCAGTATTTT.

The chain employs TRBV2 and TRBJ2-7; weak D call: TRBD1 (5 bases). Germline V gives CDR1 SNHLY, CDR2 FYNNEI. The CDR3 consists of 16 residues. V was clipped by 1 base and J by 3 bases, with 16 bases between them. The DNA for the CDR3 is TGTGCCAGCAGTGAAGGGGCCGGACACGGGCTCTACGAGCAGTACTTC. Amino acids: CASSEGAGHGLYEQYF.

The V and J genes are TRBV5-4 and TRBJ2-1; D remains ambiguous. The length of the CDR3 is 14 residues. Germline lookup yields CDR1 SGHNT and CDR2 YYREEE (reference sequence). Trimming removed 1 base at V and 1 base at J, with 6 bases between. Here the CDR3 DNA reads TGTGCCAGCAGCTTGTGGAATTCCTACAATGAGCAGTTCTTC. Protein product: CASSLWNSYNEQFF.

The sample holds a few counts of this clone. The chain recombines TRBV7-8 with TRBJ1-1; D is perhaps TRBD1 (5 bases). The germline gives CDR1 SGHVS, CDR2 FQNEAQ. The ends were cut back, 4 bases at V and 6 bases at J, with 15 bases in the middle. The length of the CDR3 is 14 residues. The CDR3 loop is CASSSTSLGAEAFF. The DNA of the CDR3 is TGTGCCAGCAGCTCTACATCGTTAGGGGCTGAAGCTTTCTTT.

The chain recombines TRBV10-2 with TRBJ2-7, with D maybe TRBD2 (5 bases). Trimming left V 8 bases short and J 3 bases short, with 17 bases between. The germline V gene has CDR1 WSHSY and CDR2 SAAADI. CDR3 length: 14 amino acids. CDR3 in amino acids: CASGPGIGRYEQYF. In nucleotides, the CDR3 is TGCGCCAGCGGCCCCGGGATCGGTCGCTACGAGCAGTACTTC.

Turning to this clone: The sample contains more than one DNA sequence encoding this CDR3. The chain carries TRBV30 and TRBJ2-6, with D uncertain. The germline V gene encodes CDR1 GTSNPN and CDR2 SVGIG (reference sequence). Trimming took off 0 bases at V and 4 bases at J, with 4 bases between the two ends. The CDR3 covers 13 residues. CDR3 in amino acids: CAWSVGGANVLTF. The CDR3, as DNA: TGTGCCTGGAGTGTCGGGGGGGCCAACGTCCTGACTTTC.

The count of this clone is one. The chain uses TRBV28 and TRBJ1-1; 8 bases align to TRBD1. The J segment lost 3 bases and the V segment lost 2 bases, leaving 8 bases of the junction unmatched. The CDR3 is made up of 16 amino acids. Germline assignment: CDR1 MDHEN and CDR2 SYDVKM. The DNA for the CDR3 is TGTGCCAGCAGTTTAATCTCCCGACAGGGGCACACTGAAGCTTTCTTT. Protein sequence: CASSLISRQGHTEAFF. Variable domain in full (rest from reference TRBV28 and TRBJ1-1): DVKVTQSSRYLVKRTGEKVFLECVQDMDHENMFWYRQDPGLGLRLIYFSYDVKMKEKGDIPEGYSVSREKKERFSLILESASTNQTSMYLCASSLISRQGHTEAFFGQGTRLTVV.

The chain carries TRBV5-1 and TRBJ2-3, with D unresolved. Germline CDR1 SGHRS, CDR2 YFSETQ. Trimming shortened V by 0 bases and J by 0 bases, and 11 bases separated the two germline ends. The CDR3 runs to 16 residues. DNA of the CDR3: TGCGCCAGCAGCTTGGAGGGTCGAACCAGCACAGATACGCAGTATTTT. It translates to CASSLEGRTSTDTQYF.

The genes are TRBV7-8 and TRBJ1-1; D unresolved. Germline V CDR1 and CDR2: SGHVS, FQNEAQ. There are 14 residues in the CDR3. Trimming stripped 2 bases from V and 1 base from J, with 8 bases between. The CDR3 DNA sequence: TGTGCCAGCAGCTTATCCCGGTGGAACACTGAAGCTTTCTTT. Translated, it gives CASSLSRWNTEAFF.

The chain couples TRBV9 to TRBJ1-2, with 8 bases identical to TRBD1. Trimming took 0 bases from V and 7 from J; bases not matched to a gene: 8. The CDR3 loop spans 15 amino acids. Germline-derived CDR1 and CDR2 are SGDLS and YYNGEE. The CDR3 nucleotides are TGTGCCAGCAGCGTAGGGGCAGGGGGCGTAAGTGGCTACACCTTC. Protein sequence: CASSVGAGGVSGYTF.

This chain uses TRBV4-3 with TRBJ1-2; possible D gene TRBD1, 5 bases. The V end lost 0 bases, the J end lost 3 bases, and 17 bases lay between the germline ends. CDR1 and CDR2 (germline): LGHNA, YSLEER. The CDR3 totals 17 residues. The CDR3 nucleotides are TGCGCCAGCAGCCAAGATTGGCAGGGTGCCGCATACTATGGCTACACCTTC. Translating it yields CASSQDWQGAAYYGYTF.

The chain carries TRBV11-1 and TRBJ2-1; TRBD2 agrees at 14 bases. The germline V gene has CDR1 SGHAT and CDR2 FQDESV (reference sequence). V trimming: 7 bases; J trimming: 10 bases; junction bases outside the gene matches: 6. The CDR3 spans 14 residues. The CDR3 is CASTYRLAGGEQFF. The CDR3 DNA reads as TGTGCCAGCACCTACCGACTAGCGGGAGGGGAGCAGTTCTTC. Filled out from reference TRBV11-1 and TRBJ2-1, the complete variable domain reads EAEVAQSPRYKITEKSQAVAFWCDPISGHATLYWYRQILGQGPELLVQFQDESVVDDSQLPKDRFSAERLKGVDSTLKIQPAELGDSAMYLCASTYRLAGGEQFFGPGTRLTVL.

The sample holds one count of this clone. The V gene is TRBV10-3, the J gene TRBJ2-1; possible D gene TRBD2, 7 bases. Germline CDR1 is ENHRY and CDR2 is SYGVKD. The CDR3 covers 14 residues. The V end lost 3 bases, the J end lost 9 bases, and 15 bases lay between the germline ends. In nucleotides, the CDR3 is TGTGCCATCAGTGACGGGGGGCAACCTGGTGAGCAGTTCTTC. Residues: CAISDGGQPGEQFF.

This chain connects TRBV10-3 to TRBJ2-3; D gene uncertain. Germline CDR1 and CDR2: ENHRY and SYGVKD. V was clipped by 0 bases and J by 1 base, with 11 bases between them. The length of the CDR3 is 16 residues. The CDR3 reads CAISESARRGTDTQYF. The CDR3 DNA is TGTGCCATCAGTGAGTCGGCACGTCGCGGCACAGATACGCAGTATTTT.

This clone appeared once. V and J are TRBV5-1 and TRBJ1-1, with 7 bases lining up with TRBD1. Looked up from germline, CDR1 is SGHRS and CDR2 is YFSETQ. With V trimmed by 4 bases and J by 2 bases, 5 bases remained unmatched. CDR3 length: 14 residues. The DNA of the CDR3 is TGCGCCAGCAGCCAGGGGGGGACAAACACTGAAGCTTTCTTT. Its protein is CASSQGGTNTEAFF. The whole variable domain, remainder taken from reference TRBV5-1 and TRBJ1-1, is KAGVTQTPRYLIKTRGQQVTLSCSPISGHRSVSWYQQTPGQGLQFLFEYFSETQRNKGNFPGRFSGRQFSNSRSEMNVSTLELGDSALYLCASSQGGTNTEAFFGQGTRLTVV.

The chain has TRBV2 and TRBJ2-7; TRBD2 aligns across 11 bases. This CDR3 comprises 16 residues. CDR1 is SNHLY, CDR2 FYNNEI, per germline. V shed 4 bases and J 5 bases; nucleotides not matched to a gene: 10. CDR3 region: CASSALRLAGPNEQYF. The CDR3 nucleotides read TGTGCCAGCAGTGCCCTAAGACTAGCGGGACCCAACGAGCAGTACTTC. The full variable domain, rest sourced from reference TRBV2 and TRBJ2-7, is EPEVTQTPSHQVTQMGQEVILRCVPISNHLYFYWYRQILGQKVEFLVSFYNNEISEKSEIFDDQFSVERPDGSNFTLKIRSTKLEDSAMYFCASSALRLAGPNEQYFGPGTRLTVT.

This clone was seen a few times. The chain employs TRBV2 and TRBJ1-4; D gene ambiguous. Germline lookup yields CDR1 SNHLY and CDR2 FYNNEI. The CDR3 totals 11 residues. Between the trimmed V and J ends, which lost 7 bases and 4 bases, there was a span of 4 bases. This chain's CDR3 is CASMFNEKLFF. In DNA, the CDR3 is TGTGCCAGCATGTTTAATGAAAAACTGTTTTTT. Full variable domain (missing parts from reference TRBV2 and TRBJ1-4): EPEVTQTPSHQVTQMGQEVILRCVPISNHLYFYWYRQILGQKVEFLVSFYNNEISEKSEIFDDQFSVERPDGSNFTLKIRSTKLEDSAMYFCASMFNEKLFFGSGTQLSVL.

J is TRBJ2-1 and V is TRBV27; D perhaps matches TRBD2 (7 bases). The germline V gene has CDR1 MNHEY and CDR2 SMNVEV (reference sequence). The CDR3 is 16 residues long. V lost 5 bases and J lost 4, with 18 bases in between. CDR3 DNA sequence: TGTGCCAGCAGTCAAGGGGGGGGGCTCTCGTACAATGAGCAGTTCTTC. It encodes CASSQGGGLSYNEQFF.

The V call is TRBV19, the J call TRBJ2-6, with D hard to call. Between the trimmed V and J ends, which lost 2 bases and 0 bases, there was a span of 5 bases. Germline CDR1 and CDR2: LNHDA and SQIVND (reference sequence). The CDR3 has 15 residues. The CDR3 protein is CASSIRSSGANVLTF. In DNA, the CDR3 is TGTGCCAGTAGTATACGGAGCTCTGGGGCCAACGTCCTGACTTTC.

The chain combines TRBV10-3 with TRBJ2-7; 8 nucleotides align to TRBD1. Per germline, CDR1 ENHRY and CDR2 SYGVKD. The CDR3 has 18 residues. Trimming cost V 0 bases and J 0 bases; bases outside gene matches: 10. The CDR3 loop is CAISESGWTGQSSYEQYF. The CDR3 region has the DNA TGTGCCATCAGTGAGTCGGGCTGGACAGGGCAATCCTCCTACGAGCAGTACTTC.

J is TRBJ1-2 and V is TRBV30, with unresolved D. Looked up from germline, CDR1 is GTSNPN and CDR2 is SVGIG (reference sequence). The CDR3 totals 12 residues. Trimming took 5 bases from V and 4 from J, leaving 11 bases between them. This CDR3 reads CAWGFDAYGYTF. In DNA, the CDR3 is TGTGCCTGGGGGTTCGATGCCTATGGCTACACCTTC.

The rearrangement uses TRBV29-1 and TRBJ1-4, with D hard to call. V dropped 7 bases and J dropped 0 bases, with 9 bases sitting between them. There are 13 residues in the CDR3. Germline assignment: CDR1 SQVTM and CDR2 ANQGSEA. The CDR3 nucleotides read TGCAGCGCCGCGGGTGCAACTAATGAAAAACTGTTTTTT. It yields the protein CSAAGATNEKLFF.